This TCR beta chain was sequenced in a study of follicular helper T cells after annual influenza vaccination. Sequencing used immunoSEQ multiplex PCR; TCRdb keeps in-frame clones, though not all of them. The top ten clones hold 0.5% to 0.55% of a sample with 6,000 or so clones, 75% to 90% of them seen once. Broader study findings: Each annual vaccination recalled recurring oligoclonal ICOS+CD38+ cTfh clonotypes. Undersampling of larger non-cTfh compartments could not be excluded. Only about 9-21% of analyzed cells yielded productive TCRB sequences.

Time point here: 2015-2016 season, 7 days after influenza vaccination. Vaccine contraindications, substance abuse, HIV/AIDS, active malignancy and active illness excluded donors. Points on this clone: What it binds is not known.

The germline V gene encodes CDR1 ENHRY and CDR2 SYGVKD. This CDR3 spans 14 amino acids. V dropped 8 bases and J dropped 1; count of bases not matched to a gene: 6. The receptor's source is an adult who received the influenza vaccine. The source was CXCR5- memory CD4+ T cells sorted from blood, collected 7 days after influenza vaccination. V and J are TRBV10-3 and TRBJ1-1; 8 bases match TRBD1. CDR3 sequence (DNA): TGTGCCATCCAACTCGGACAGGGGAACACTGAAGCTTTCTTT. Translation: CAIQLGQGNTEAFF.